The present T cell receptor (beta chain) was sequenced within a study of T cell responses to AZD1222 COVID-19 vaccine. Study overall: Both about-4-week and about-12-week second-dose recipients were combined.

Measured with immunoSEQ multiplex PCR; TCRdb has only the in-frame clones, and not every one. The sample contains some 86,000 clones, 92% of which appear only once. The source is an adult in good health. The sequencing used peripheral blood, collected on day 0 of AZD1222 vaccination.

CDR3 DNA sequence: TGTGCCAGCACCAAAGGCCTGAACTACGAGCAGTACTTC. This codes for CASTKGLNYEQYF. The chain links TRBV28 to TRBJ2-7; the D is unclear. Trimming shortened V by 7 bases and J by 3 bases, and 13 bases separated the two germline ends. The CDR3 length is 13 residues. Looked up from germline, CDR1 is MDHEN and CDR2 is SYDVKM.